The following is a TCR beta chain sequence with its context. Its antigen is still unknown. This CDR3 is also generated by other DNA sequences in the sample. Germline CDR1 and CDR2: LNHDA and SQIVND (reference sequence). The CDR3 covers 15 residues. Trimming removed 3 bases from V and 8 bases from J; junction bases left unmatched: 7. In the original workflow: As immunoSEQ supplied junction-only sequences (without quality scores), filtering differed. Libraries were prepared by immunoSEQ multiplex PCR; TCRdb keeps only in-frame clonotypes and omits some of them. That table is the source of V, J and clone size, and D and trimming were worked out from the DNA. Of about 2.1 million clones listed, 85% to 95% are singletons. Naive CD8 cells comprised CD45RO-negative, CCR7-positively selected cells, excluding terminally differentiated effector memory CD45RA+ cells. The sample belongs to a study of shared clonotypes between healthy human individuals. Study-wide results and limits: Rarefaction gave evidence that sorted-subset sequencing remained incomplete despite large depth.

The sample taken for sequencing was naive CD8+ T cells from PBMCs. The gene calls are TRBV19 and TRBJ2-1; 10 nucleotides line up with TRBD1. The source is a man between 18 and 29 years old in good health. Some clones in this sample may be carry-over from other donors' samples. CDR3 nucleotides: TGTGCCAGTAGTATTAGGGACAGGGGTAGAGATGAGCAGTTCTTC. It codes for CASSIRDRGRDEQFF.